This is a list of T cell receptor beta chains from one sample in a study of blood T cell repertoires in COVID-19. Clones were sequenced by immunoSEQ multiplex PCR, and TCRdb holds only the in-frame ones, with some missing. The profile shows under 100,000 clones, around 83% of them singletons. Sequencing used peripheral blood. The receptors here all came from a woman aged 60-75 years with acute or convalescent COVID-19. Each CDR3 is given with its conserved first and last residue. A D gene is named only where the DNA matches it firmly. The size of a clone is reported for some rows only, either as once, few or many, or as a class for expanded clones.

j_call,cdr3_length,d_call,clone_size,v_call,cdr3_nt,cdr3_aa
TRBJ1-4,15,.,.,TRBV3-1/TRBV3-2,TGTGCCAGCAGCCAAGATCCAGGGTACAATGAAAAACTGTTTTTT,CASSQDPGYNEKLFF
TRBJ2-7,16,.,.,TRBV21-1,TGTGCCAGCAGCAAAAATGGGGGGGAACGTACCTACGAGCAGTACTTC,CASSKNGGERTYEQYF
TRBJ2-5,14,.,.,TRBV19,TGTGCCAGTAGTAGAACAGGGTTACGAGAGACCCAGTACTTC,CASSRTGLRETQYF
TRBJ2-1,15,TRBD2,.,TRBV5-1,TGCGCCAGCAGCTCGGGACTAAATCTAGACAATGAGCAGTTCTTC,CASSSGLNLDNEQFF
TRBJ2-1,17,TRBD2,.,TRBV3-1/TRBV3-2,TGTGCCAGCAGCCAAGCGCGGCTAGCGGGGGGGCCGGATGAGCAGTTCTTC,CASSQARLAGGPDEQFF
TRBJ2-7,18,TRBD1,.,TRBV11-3,TGTGCCAGCAGCTTCCGAGACAGGGGGCCAGCGGAGACCTACGAGCAGTACTTC,CASSFRDRGPAETYEQYF
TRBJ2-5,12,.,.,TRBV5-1,TGCGCCAGCAGCTTCCCACAAGAGACCCAGTACTTC,CASSFPQETQYF
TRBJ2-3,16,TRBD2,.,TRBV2,TGTGCCAGCAGCCCTTTCGGGAGGGAAACGGCAGATACGCAGTATTTT,CASSPFGRETADTQYF
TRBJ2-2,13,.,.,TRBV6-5,TGTGCCAGCAGTAAACGGGAAACCGGGGAGCTGTTTTTT,CASSKRETGELFF
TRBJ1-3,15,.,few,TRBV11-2,TGTGCCAGCAGCTCAAATGGGGGAGGCGGAAACACCATATATTTT,CASSSNGGGGNTIYF
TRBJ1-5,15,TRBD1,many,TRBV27,TGTGCCAGCAGTTTAGGACAGGGACCCAATCAGCCCCAGCATTTT,CASSLGQGPNQPQHF
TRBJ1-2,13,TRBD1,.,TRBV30,TGTGCCTGGAGTCGGGACAGGCCCCAAGGCTACACCTTC,CAWSRDRPQGYTF
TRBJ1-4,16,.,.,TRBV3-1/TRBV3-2,TGTGCCAGCAGCCTAGGGGCAGACGCAACTAATGAAAAACTGTTTTTT,CASSLGADATNEKLFF
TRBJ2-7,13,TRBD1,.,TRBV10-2,TGCGCCAGCAGCATACAGGGGTTGCACGAGCAGTACTTC,CASSIQGLHEQYF
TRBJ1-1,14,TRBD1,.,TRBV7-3,TGTGCCAGCACCTCGACAGGGGTGAACACTGAAGCTTTCTTT,CASTSTGVNTEAFF
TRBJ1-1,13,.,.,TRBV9,TGTGCCAGCAGCGGGGCGATCGGCACTGAAGCTTTCTTT,CASSGAIGTEAFF
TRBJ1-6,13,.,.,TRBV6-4,TGTGCCAGCAGTGACAGCTTAGCATCACCCCTCCACTTT,CASSDSLASPLHF
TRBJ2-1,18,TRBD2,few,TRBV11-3,TGTGCCAGCAGCCCAGATGGGTCGCGGCTAGCGGGAGGCTCTGAGCAGTTCTTC,CASSPDGSRLAGGSEQFF
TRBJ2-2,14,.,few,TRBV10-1,TGCGCCAGCAGTGGGCGGGAGAACACCGGGGAGCTGTTTTTT,CASSGRENTGELFF
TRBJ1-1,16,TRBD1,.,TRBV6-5,TGTGCCAGCAGTTACTCAAGAGCAGGGGGTAAGACTGAAGCTTTCTTT,CASSYSRAGGKTEAFF
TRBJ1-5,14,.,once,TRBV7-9,TGTGCCAGCAGCTTAATTTTTGGGAGTCAGCCCCAGCATTTT,CASSLIFGSQPQHF
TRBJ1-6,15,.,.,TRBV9,TGTGCCAGCAGCGTCTCAGGGTGGGGTAATTCACCCCTCCACTTT,CASSVSGWGNSPLHF
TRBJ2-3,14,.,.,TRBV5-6,TGTGCCAGCGAGCTTCAGGGGCGGGCAGATACGCAGTATTTT,CASELQGRADTQYF
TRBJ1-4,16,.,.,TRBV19,TGTGCCAGTAGTATAGATGGACACCCAACTAATGAAAAACTGTTTTTT,CASSIDGHPTNEKLFF
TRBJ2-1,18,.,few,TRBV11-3,TGTGCCAGCAGCTTGTGGGATGGGAAGGGGGGGCGCGTTGGTGAGCAGTTCTTC,CASSLWDGKGGRVGEQFF
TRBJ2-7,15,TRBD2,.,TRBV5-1,TGCGCCAGCAGCGTTTTTAGCGGGAGGGCCAGGGAGCAGTACTTC,CASSVFSGRAREQYF
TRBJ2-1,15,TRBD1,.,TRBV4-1,TGCGCCAGCATCCCAAAGGGGACAGGGAACAATGAGCAGTTCTTC,CASIPKGTGNNEQFF
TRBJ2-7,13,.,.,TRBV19,TGTGCCAGTAGTCCGAGGACAGTCTACGAGCAGTACTTC,CASSPRTVYEQYF
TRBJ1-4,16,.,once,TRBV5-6,TGTGCCAGCAGCAGGCGACAGGCTGCAACTAATGAAAAACTGTTTTTT,CASSRRQAATNEKLFF
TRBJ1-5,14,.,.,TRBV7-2,TGTGCCAGCAGCTTATCAGGGTCAGTGGAGCCCCAGCATTTT,CASSLSGSVEPQHF
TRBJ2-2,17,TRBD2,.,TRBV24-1,TGTGCCACCAGGGGATCGCTAGCGGGGGGTGACACCGGGGAGCTGTTTTTT,CATRGSLAGGDTGELFF
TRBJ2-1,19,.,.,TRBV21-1,TGTGCCAGCAGCTATGAACCTAAAGGAGACAGGGGATTGGACAATGAGCAGTTCTTC,CASSYEPKGDRGLDNEQFF
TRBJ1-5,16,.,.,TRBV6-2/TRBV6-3,TGTGCCAGCAGTTACATGGCGGGGGCTGGTAATCAGCCCCAGCATTTT,CASSYMAGAGNQPQHF
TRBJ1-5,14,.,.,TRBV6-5,TGTGCCAGCAATCCCAGAGGGCTGGAGCAGCCCCAGCATTTT,CASNPRGLEQPQHF
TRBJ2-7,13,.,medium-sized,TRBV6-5,TGTGCCAGCAGTTTAGGGACAACCTACGAGCAGTACTTC,CASSLGTTYEQYF
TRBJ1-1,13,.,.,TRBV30,TGTGCCTGGAGTGTGAGAGGGAGCACTGAAGCTTTCTTT,CAWSVRGSTEAFF
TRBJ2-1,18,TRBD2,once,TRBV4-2,TGTGCCAGCAGCCAAGATGGATCCGGGACTAGTAGGGGCAATGAGCAGTTCTTC,CASSQDGSGTSRGNEQFF
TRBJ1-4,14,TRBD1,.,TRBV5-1,TGCGCCAGCAGCTTCGGACAGGGGGATGAAAAACTGTTTTTT,CASSFGQGDEKLFF
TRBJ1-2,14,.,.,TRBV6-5,TGTGCCAGCACCGCCGCCAGGGGTCGTTATGGCTACACCTTC,CASTAARGRYGYTF
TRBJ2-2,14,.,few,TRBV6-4,TGTGCCAGCAGTGACTCAGCGGACACCGGGGAGCTGTTTTTT,CASSDSADTGELFF
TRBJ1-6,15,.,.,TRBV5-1,TGCGCCAGCAGCTTGGATCAGGGTTGGGGTTCACCCCTCCACTTT,CASSLDQGWGSPLHF
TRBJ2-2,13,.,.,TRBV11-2,TGTGCCAGCAACCCGGGGTGGACCGGGGAGCTGTTTTTT,CASNPGWTGELFF
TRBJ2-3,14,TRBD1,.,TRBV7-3,TGTGCCAGCAGCCCGTGGACAGGGGCAGATACGCAGTATTTT,CASSPWTGADTQYF
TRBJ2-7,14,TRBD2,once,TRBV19,TGTGCCAGTAGTTATAGGCGGGGGGCGTACGAGCAGTACTTC,CASSYRRGAYEQYF
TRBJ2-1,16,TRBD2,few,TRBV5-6,TGTGCCAGCAGCTCAGCTAGCGGGAGGGCTTACAATGAGCAGTTCTTC,CASSSASGRAYNEQFF
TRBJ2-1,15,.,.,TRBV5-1,TGCGCCAGCAGCTTTGATCCGGGTCAATCGACTGAGCAGTTCTTC,CASSFDPGQSTEQFF